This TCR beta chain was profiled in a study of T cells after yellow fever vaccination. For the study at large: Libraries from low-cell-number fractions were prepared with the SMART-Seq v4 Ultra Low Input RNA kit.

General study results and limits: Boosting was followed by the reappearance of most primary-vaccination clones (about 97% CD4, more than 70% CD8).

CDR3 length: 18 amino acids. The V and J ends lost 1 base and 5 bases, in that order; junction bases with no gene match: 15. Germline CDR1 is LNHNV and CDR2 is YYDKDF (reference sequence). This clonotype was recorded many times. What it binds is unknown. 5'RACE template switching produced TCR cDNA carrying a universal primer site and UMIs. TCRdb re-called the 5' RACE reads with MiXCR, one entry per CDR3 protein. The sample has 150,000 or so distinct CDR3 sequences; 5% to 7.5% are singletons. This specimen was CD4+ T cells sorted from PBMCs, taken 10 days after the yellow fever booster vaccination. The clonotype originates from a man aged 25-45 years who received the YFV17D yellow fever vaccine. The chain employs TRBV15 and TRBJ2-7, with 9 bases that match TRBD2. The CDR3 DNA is TGTGCCACCAGCAGAGGAGGGACTAGCCCGAAGAACAATAACGAGCAGTACTTC. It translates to CATSRGGTSPKNNNEQYF.